One and the same sample provided the 21 T cell receptor beta chains below, sequenced in a study of shared clonotypes between healthy human individuals. Method: immunoSEQ multiplex PCR; TCRdb's copy keeps in-frame clones and lacks some. The sample carries about 1 million clones, more than 65% recorded once. Sequencing input: memory CD4+ T cells sorted from blood. Subset meaning: CD45RA-negative fraction. The receptor set was obtained from a man aged 18-30 years in good health.

The chain couples TRBV18 to TRBJ1-2, with a tentative D call TRBD1 (6 bases). V was trimmed by 8 bases and J by 7 bases, leaving 20 bases between them. From germline, CDR1 is KGHSH and CDR2 LQKENI. This CDR3 is built from 14 residues. The CDR3 nucleotides are TGTGCCAGCCCTAGCGGGGGCGTAGCGGGTGGCTACACCTTC. Encoded protein: CASPSGGVAGGYTF.

This clone was counted only a few times. The genes are TRBV5-4 and TRBJ2-7; 7 positions agree with TRBD2. V lost 2 bases, J lost 6 bases, and 8 bases stayed unmatched. In germline, CDR1 is SGHNT, CDR2 YYREEE (reference sequence). The CDR3 covers 14 residues. The CDR3: CASSLFGGVGEQYF. For the CDR3, the DNA is TGTGCCAGCAGCTTATTTGGGGGGGTGGGCGAGCAGTACTTC.

The chain employs TRBV28 and TRBJ2-7; D gene uncertain. Trimming pared 5 bases from V and 5 bases from J, leaving 22 bases between. CDR3 length: 16 amino acids. Germline CDR1 reads MDHEN; CDR2 reads SYDVKM. DNA for the CDR3: TGTGCCAGCAGTCCTCTAAGCACCCTGACTGGGGACGAGCAGTACTTC. Protein: CASSPLSTLTGDEQYF.

V usage is TRBV29-1 and J usage is TRBJ1-4; no reliable D call. The CDR3 spans 12 residues. CDR1 SQVTM and CDR2 ANQGSEA come from the germline V gene. The ends were cut back, 6 bases at V and 7 bases at J, with 12 bases in the middle. In nucleotides, the CDR3 is TGCAGCGTGAGACTTGAGAGTGAAAAACTGTTTTTT. Its translation: CSVRLESEKLFF.

Comments on this clone: Other nucleotide sequences from this sample produce the same CDR3. The genes are TRBV5-6 and TRBJ1-5; D gene uncertain. V was pared by 1 base and J by 0 bases, with 8 bases between. There are 15 residues in the CDR3. The germline V gene has CDR1 SGHDT and CDR2 YYEEEE. The CDR3: CASSLSGYSNQPQHF. CDR3 in DNA: TGTGCCAGCAGCTTGTCGGGATATAGCAATCAGCCCCAGCATTTT.

This chain uses TRBV5-8 with TRBJ1-2; the D is unclear. This CDR3 contains 13 residues. The V end was cut by 2 bases, the J end by 4 bases, with 9 bases between. From germline, CDR1 is SGHTS and CDR2 YDEGEE. CDR3 DNA: TGTGCCAGCAGCTTACCACTGCCCTATGGCTACACCTTC. Amino acids: CASSLPLPYGYTF.

This clone was recorded many times. The rearrangement uses TRBV18 and TRBJ2-6; 12 nucleotides agree with TRBD1. The CDR3 loop spans 17 amino acids. Trimming took 4 bases from V and 4 from J; bases not matched to a gene: 5. Looked up from germline, CDR1 is KGHSH and CDR2 is LQKENI. The CDR3 reads CASSLGTGGTGANVLTF. The CDR3 nucleotides are TGTGCCAGCTCACTCGGGACAGGGGGCACCGGGGCCAACGTCCTGACTTTC.

DNA for the CDR3: TGTGCCAGCAGCTTAGAAGTGGGGACAACTGGCTACACCTTC. Its protein product is CASSLEVGTTGYTF. The J gene is TRBJ1-2, the V gene TRBV7-2; D may be TRBD1 (6 bases). The length of the CDR3 is 14 residues. Between the trimmed V and J ends, which lost 1 base and 7 bases, there was a span of 13 bases. Germline V gives CDR1 SGHTA, CDR2 FQGNSA.

The rearrangement joins TRBV10-3 to TRBJ2-2, with TRBD1 identical over 7 bases. Trimming took 8 bases from V and 6 from J; bases not matched to a gene: 3. The CDR3 is 12 amino acids. Looked up from germline, CDR1 is ENHRY and CDR2 is SYGVKD. CDR3 nucleotide sequence: TGTGCCATCGCCGGACAGGCCGGGGAGCTGTTTTTT. This codes for CAIAGQAGELFF.

The chain is built from TRBV6-5 and TRBJ2-1; D unresolved. Germline V gene lookup returns CDR1 MNHEY and CDR2 SVGAGI. The CDR3 sequence is 16 residues long. Trimming removed 4 bases from V and 0 bases from J, with 13 bases in between. The CDR3 region is CASSSQALSSYNEQFF. Here the CDR3 DNA reads TGTGCCAGCAGTTCCCAAGCCCTCAGCTCCTACAATGAGCAGTTCTTC.

The rearrangement links TRBV6-4 to TRBJ2-3; 8 bases map to TRBD2. CDR1 and CDR2 (germline): MRHNA, SNTAGT. The CDR3 has 15 amino acids. Trimming cost V 3 bases and J 4 bases; bases outside gene matches: 6. The CDR3 is CASSDEAGVSDTQYF. The CDR3 nucleotides are TGTGCCAGCAGTGATGAAGCGGGAGTGTCAGATACGCAGTATTTT.

V is TRBV30 and J is TRBJ1-3; no clear D. In germline, CDR1 is GTSNPN, CDR2 SVGIG (reference sequence). CDR3 length equals 15 residues. The V and J ends lost 2 bases and 3 bases respectively, with 14 bases between them. The DNA of the CDR3 is TGTGCCTGGAGTCCTGACTCGATGGGTGGAAACACCATATATTTT. It is translated as CAWSPDSMGGNTIYF.

This clone was counted a few times. The V call is TRBV19, the J call TRBJ1-5, with a possible D match to TRBD1 (5 bases). Germline assignment: CDR1 LNHDA and CDR2 SQIVND (reference sequence). This CDR3 spans 15 amino acids. Trimming removed 1 base from V and 6 bases from J, with 13 bases in between. CDR3 protein: CASSIGREDGQPQHF. CDR3 nucleotides: TGTGCCAGTAGTATAGGCAGGGAAGATGGTCAGCCCCAGCATTTT.

The chain couples TRBV9 to TRBJ1-1; no firm D call. This CDR3 contains 15 residues. Germline CDR1 and CDR2: SGDLS and YYNGEE. Trimming pared 1 base from V and 4 bases from J, leaving 14 bases between. The CDR3 sequence is CASSVKPQAPTEAFF. The CDR3, as DNA: TGTGCCAGCAGCGTAAAACCGCAAGCTCCCACTGAAGCTTTCTTT. Full variable domain (missing parts from reference TRBV9 and TRBJ1-1): DSGVTQTPKHLITATGQRVTLRCSPRSGDLSVYWYQQSLDQGLQFLIQYYNGEERAKGNILERFSAQQFPDLHSELNLSSLELGDSALYFCASSVKPQAPTEAFFGQGTRLTVV.

The chain combines TRBV11-2 with TRBJ2-3; TRBD1 agrees at 8 bases. The germline V gene encodes CDR1 SGHAT and CDR2 FQNNGV. After removal of 5 bases from V and 5 bases from J, the junction contained 9 bases not matched to a gene. CDR3 size: 15 residues. The CDR3 loop reads CASSVTGAGIDTQYF. CDR3 DNA: TGTGCCAGCAGCGTGACAGGGGCCGGTATAGATACGCAGTATTTT.

This clone was counted once. The CDR3 region is CASSQRGTAEKLFF. The CDR3 DNA reads TGTGCCAGCAGTCAACGAGGGACGGCTGAAAAACTGTTTTTT. The gene calls are TRBV27 and TRBJ1-4, with D possibly being TRBD1 (5 bases). Germline values: CDR1 MNHEY, CDR2 SMNVEV (reference sequence). V lost 5 bases to trimming and J lost 7 bases, with 14 bases between them. CDR3 length: 14 amino acids.

V usage is TRBV19 and J usage is TRBJ2-1; D could derive from TRBD1 or TRBD2 (6 bases each). The V gene's germline CDR1 is LNHDA and CDR2 SQIVND (reference sequence). Trimming took 3 bases from V and 4 from J, leaving 13 bases between them. This CDR3 is built from 15 residues. The CDR3, as DNA: TGTGCCAGTAGTATGGGACTCAGGGGATACAATGAGCAGTTCTTC. Protein product: CASSMGLRGYNEQFF. Together with reference TRBV19 and TRBJ2-1, the CDR3 gives the full variable domain: DGGITQSPKYLFRKEGQNVTLSCEQNLNHDAMYWYRQDPGQGLRLIYYSQIVNDFQKGDIAEGYSVSREKKESFPLTVTSAQKNPTAFYLCASSMGLRGYNEQFFGPGTRLTVL.

Here the CDR3 reads CASGGSGNQPQHF. CDR3 sequence (DNA): TGCGCCAGCGGGGGTTCCGGCAATCAGCCCCAGCATTTT. V gene TRBV5-1 combines with J gene TRBJ1-5; maybe TRBD1 (5 bases). This CDR3 contains 13 residues. Germline CDR1 is SGHRS and CDR2 is YFSETQ. V shed 7 bases and J shed 2 bases, with 10 bases lying between them.

V is TRBV7-3 and J is TRBJ2-5; 10 positions match TRBD1. The end of the DNA fits TRBJ2-7 better, so the J call may be wrong. Germline assignment: CDR1 SGHTA and CDR2 FQGTGA. The CDR3 loop spans 15 amino acids. The CDR3 protein is CASSLGQGTTYEQYF. Written as DNA, the CDR3 is TGTGCCAGCAGCCTGGGACAGGGGACTACCTACGAGCAGTACTTC.

The CDR3 reads CASSSIRGRNEQYF. For the CDR3, the DNA is TGTGCCAGCAGTTCCATCAGGGGGCGGAACGAGCAGTACTTC. The rearrangement uses TRBV28 and TRBJ2-5; TRBD1 aligns across 8 bases. The J call may not be correct, given that the DNA end is closer to TRBJ2-7. The length of the CDR3 is 14 residues. Germline CDR1 reads MDHEN; CDR2 reads SYDVKM.

This clone has a count of ten or more. The chain uses TRBV30 and TRBJ2-4; TRBD1 or TRBD2 may be the D gene (5 bases each). The CDR3 totals 15 residues. V lost 1 base to trimming and J lost 0 bases, with 10 bases between them. CDR1 GTSNPN and CDR2 SVGIG come from the germline V gene (reference sequence). The CDR3 region has the DNA TGTGCCTGGAGTGCCGGGACGGCAGCCAAAAACATTCAGTACTTC. It encodes CAWSAGTAAKNIQYF.